Described below is a single TCR beta chain sequence and its context. The data were taken from a study of blood T cells in healthy people across ages. Primed by a sample-barcoded 5' primer and a J-beta primer mix, a second PCR proceeded for roughly 6 to 12 cycles. One entry per CDR3 protein results from TCRdb running MiXCR on the 5' RACE reads. This table holds about 1.4 million distinct CDR3 sequences, approximately 59% found once. The sample comprised blood. This TCR was recovered from a man between 18 and 35 years old in good health.

CDR3 in DNA: TGTGCCAGCAGCGTGGAGGGGGTTTATGGGAGCTCCTACAATGAGCAGTTCTTC. Translation gives CASSVEGVYGSSYNEQFF. The chain uses TRBV9 and TRBJ2-1; either TRBD1 or TRBD2 may supply D (6 bases each). The CDR3 is 18 residues long. Germline loops: CDR1 SGDLS, CDR2 YYNGEE. V shed 2 bases and J shed 0 bases, with 18 bases lying between them.